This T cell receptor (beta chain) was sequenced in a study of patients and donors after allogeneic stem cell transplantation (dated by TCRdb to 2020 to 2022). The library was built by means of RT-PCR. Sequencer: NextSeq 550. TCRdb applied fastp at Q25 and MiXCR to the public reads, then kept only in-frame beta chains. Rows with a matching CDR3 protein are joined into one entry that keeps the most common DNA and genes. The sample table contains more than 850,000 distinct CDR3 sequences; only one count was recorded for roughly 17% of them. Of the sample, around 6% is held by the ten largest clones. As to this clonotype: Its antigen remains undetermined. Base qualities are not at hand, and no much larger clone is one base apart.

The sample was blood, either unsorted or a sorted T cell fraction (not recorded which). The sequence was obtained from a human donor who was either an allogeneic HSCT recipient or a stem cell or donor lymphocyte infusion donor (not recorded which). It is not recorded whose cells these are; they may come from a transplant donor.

The bases read TGCGCCAGCAGCTTGGTTCAGGGGGCTATCTATGGCTACACCTTC. Translated, this is CASSLVQGAIYGYTF. The chain couples TRBV5-1 to TRBJ1-2, and 8 junction bases match TRBD1. The junction shows trimming of 0 bases on V and 4 bases on J, and the gene matches do not reach 5 bases of it. The CDR3 runs 15 residues from the cysteine to the phenylalanine. The retained sequence is limited to the CDR3, 45 bases, with the frame set at the first base. CDR1 and CDR2 (SGHRS, YFSETQ) derive from the germline V gene.